The 2 T cell receptor beta chains below all came from one sample that was sequenced in a study of T cell changes during pregnancy in multiple sclerosis. Measured with immunoSEQ multiplex PCR; TCRdb has only the in-frame clones, and not every one. The sample has about 40,000 clones, 85% to 95% seen once; the top ten hold about 0.41%. Here the sequenced sample was CD4+ T cells from peripheral blood mononuclear cells, taken in the first trimester of pregnancy. These receptors were taken from a female donor with multiple sclerosis, enrolled in a pregnancy study.

The chain couples TRBV27 to TRBJ1-5; TRBD1 aligns across 7 bases. There are 19 residues in the CDR3. The ends lost 8 bases at V and 0 bases at J; junction bases unmatched: 19. Germline CDR1 MNHEY, CDR2 SMNVEV (reference sequence). CDR3 bases: TGTGCCAGCTCGGGGATTAGGGGGCAGAGGGGCACTAGCAATCAGCCCCAGCATTTT. Translated, it gives CASSGIRGQRGTSNQPQHF.

This clone showed up just a few times. The V and J genes are TRBV7-9 and TRBJ2-5, with 12 nucleotides matching TRBD2. Germline V gives CDR1 SEHNR, CDR2 FQNEAQ (reference sequence). This CDR3 is built from 16 residues. J gave up 1 base and V 4 bases, and 4 bases lay outside the gene matches. CDR3 nucleotides: TGTGCCAGCAGCTCGGGACTAGCGGGCGGCCAAGAGACCCAGTACTTC. It encodes CASSSGLAGGQETQYF.